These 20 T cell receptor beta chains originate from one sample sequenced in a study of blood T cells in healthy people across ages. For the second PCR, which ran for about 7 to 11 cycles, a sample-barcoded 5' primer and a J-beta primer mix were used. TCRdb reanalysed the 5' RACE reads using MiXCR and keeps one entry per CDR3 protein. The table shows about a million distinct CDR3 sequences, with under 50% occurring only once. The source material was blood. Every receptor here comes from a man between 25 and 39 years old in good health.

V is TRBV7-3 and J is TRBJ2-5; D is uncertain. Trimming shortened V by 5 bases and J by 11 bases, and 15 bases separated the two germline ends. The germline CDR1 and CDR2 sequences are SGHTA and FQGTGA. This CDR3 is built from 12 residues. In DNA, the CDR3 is TGTGCCAGCAGCCCCGGACGGAATGAGCAGTACTTC. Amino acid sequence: CASSPGRNEQYF.

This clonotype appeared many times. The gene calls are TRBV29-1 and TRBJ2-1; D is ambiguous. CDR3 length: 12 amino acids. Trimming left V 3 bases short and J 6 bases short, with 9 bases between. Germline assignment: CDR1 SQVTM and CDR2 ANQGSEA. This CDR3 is CSVELDGNEQFF. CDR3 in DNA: TGCAGCGTTGAGCTGGACGGCAATGAGCAGTTCTTC.

The CDR3 bases are TGTGCCAGCAGCCAAACGCGACAGATCGATGAGCAGTTCTTC. Translated: CASSQTRQIDEQFF. The V and J genes are TRBV3-1 and TRBJ2-1, with D possibly TRBD1 on 5 matching bases. Germline loops: CDR1 LGHDT, CDR2 YNNKEL (reference sequence). There are 14 residues in the CDR3. Deletions cut 2 bases from V and 8 bases from J, with 13 bases between.

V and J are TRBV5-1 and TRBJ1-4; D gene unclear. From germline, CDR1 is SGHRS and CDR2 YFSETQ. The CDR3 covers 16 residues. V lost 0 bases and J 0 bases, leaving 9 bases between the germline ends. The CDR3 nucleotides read TGCGCCAGCAGCTTGGACTTGGGCGCAACTAATGAAAAACTGTTTTTT. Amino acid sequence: CASSLDLGATNEKLFF.

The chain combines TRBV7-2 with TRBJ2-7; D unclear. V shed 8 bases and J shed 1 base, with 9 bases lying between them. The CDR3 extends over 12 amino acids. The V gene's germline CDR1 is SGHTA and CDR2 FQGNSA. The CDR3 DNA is TGTGCCAGCGTTAAAGGGTCCTACGAGCAGTACTTC. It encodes CASVKGSYEQYF.

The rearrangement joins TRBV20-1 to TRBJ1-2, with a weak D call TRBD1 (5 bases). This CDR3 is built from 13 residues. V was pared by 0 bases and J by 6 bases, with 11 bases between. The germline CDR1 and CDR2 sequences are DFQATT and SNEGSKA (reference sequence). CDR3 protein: CSARDPQGDGYTF. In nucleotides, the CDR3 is TGCAGTGCTAGAGATCCCCAGGGTGATGGCTACACCTTC.

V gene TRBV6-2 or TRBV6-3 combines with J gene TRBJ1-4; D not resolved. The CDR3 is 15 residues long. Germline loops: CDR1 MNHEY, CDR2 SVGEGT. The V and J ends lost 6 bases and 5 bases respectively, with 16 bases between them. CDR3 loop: CASRGPAEENEKLFF. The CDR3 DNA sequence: TGTGCCAGCAGAGGGCCCGCTGAAGAAAATGAAAAACTGTTTTTT.

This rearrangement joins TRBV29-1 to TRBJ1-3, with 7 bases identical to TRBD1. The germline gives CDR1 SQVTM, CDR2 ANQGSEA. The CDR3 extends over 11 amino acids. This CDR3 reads CGGQSGNTIYF. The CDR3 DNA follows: TGCGGGGGACAGAGTGGAAACACCATATATTTT.

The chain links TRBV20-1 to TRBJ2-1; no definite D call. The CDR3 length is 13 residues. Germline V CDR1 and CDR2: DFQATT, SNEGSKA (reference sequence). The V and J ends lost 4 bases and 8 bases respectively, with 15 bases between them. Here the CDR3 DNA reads TGCAGTGCTAAACCCGGCAGAGTCCATGAGCAGTTCTTC. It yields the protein CSAKPGRVHEQFF.

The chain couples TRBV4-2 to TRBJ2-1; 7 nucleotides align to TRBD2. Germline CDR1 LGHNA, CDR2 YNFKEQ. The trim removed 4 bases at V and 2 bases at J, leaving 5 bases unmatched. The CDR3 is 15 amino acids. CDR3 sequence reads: CASSPSGAPYNEQFF. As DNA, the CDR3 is TGTGCCAGCAGCCCGAGCGGGGCCCCCTACAATGAGCAGTTCTTC.

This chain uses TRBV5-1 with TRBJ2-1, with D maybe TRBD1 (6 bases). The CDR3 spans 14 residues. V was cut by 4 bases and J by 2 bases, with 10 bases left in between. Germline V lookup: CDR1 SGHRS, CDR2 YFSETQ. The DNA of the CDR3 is TGCGCCAGCAGCAGGGACACCACCTACAATGAGCAGTTCTTC. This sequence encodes CASSRDTTYNEQFF.

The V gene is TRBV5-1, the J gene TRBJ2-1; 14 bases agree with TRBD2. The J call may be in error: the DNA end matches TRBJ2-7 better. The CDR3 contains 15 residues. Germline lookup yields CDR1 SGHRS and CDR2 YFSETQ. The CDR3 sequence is CASSPGLAGASEQYF. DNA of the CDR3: TGCGCCAGCAGCCCGGGACTAGCGGGGGCGTCAGAGCAGTACTTC.

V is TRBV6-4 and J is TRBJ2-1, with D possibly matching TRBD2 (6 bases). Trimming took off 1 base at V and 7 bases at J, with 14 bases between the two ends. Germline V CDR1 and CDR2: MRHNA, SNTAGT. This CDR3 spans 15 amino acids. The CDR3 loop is CASSDLGGEGNEQFF. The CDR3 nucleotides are TGTGCCAGCAGTGACTTAGGCGGGGAAGGAAATGAGCAGTTCTTC.

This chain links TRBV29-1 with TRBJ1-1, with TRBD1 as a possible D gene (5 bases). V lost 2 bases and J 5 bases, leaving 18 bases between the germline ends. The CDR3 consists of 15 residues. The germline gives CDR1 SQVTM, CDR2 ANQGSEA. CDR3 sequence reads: CSVEPGVGVGTEAFF. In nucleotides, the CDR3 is TGCAGCGTTGAACCGGGGGTGGGGGTGGGGACTGAAGCTTTCTTT.

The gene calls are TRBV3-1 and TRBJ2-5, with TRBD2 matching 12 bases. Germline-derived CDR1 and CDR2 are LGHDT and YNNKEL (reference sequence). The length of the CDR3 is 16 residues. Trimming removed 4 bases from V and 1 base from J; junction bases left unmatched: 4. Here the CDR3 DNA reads TGTGCCAGCAGCCGCCAGACTAGCGGGGGCCAAGAGACCCAGTACTTC. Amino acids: CASSRQTSGGQETQYF.

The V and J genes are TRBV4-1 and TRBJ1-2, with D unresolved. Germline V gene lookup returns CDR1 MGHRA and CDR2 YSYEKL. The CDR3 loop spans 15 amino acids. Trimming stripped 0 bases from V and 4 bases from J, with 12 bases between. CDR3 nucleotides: TGCGCCAGCAGCCAAGATACCGGATCAGCCTATGGCTACACCTTC. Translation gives CASSQDTGSAYGYTF.

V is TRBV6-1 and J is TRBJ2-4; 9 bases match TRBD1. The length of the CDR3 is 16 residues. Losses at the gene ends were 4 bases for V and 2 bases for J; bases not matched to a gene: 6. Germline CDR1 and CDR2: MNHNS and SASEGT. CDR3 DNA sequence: TGTGCCAGCAGTGCCCCGGGACAGGGTCCCAAAAACATTCAGTACTTC. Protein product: CASSAPGQGPKNIQYF.

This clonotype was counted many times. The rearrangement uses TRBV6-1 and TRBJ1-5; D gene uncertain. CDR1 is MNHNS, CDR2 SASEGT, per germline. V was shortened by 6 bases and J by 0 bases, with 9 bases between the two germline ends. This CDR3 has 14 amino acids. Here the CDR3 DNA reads TGTGCCAGCAGACCGGACGGTAGCAATCAGCCCCAGCATTTT. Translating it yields CASRPDGSNQPQHF.

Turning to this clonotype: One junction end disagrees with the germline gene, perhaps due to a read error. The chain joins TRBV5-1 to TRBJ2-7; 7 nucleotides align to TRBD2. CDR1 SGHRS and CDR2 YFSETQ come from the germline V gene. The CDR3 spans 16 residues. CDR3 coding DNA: TGCGCCAGCAGCTTGGCTTGGGGGGGGGACTCCTACGGGCAGTACTTC. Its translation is CASSLAWGGDSYGQYF.

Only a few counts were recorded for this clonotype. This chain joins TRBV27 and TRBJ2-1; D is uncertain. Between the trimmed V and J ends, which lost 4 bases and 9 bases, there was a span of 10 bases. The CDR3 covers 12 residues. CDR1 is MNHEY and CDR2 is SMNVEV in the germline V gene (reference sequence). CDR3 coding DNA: TGTGCCAGCAGTTCTCTTCGAGGTGAGCAGTTCTTC. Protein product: CASSSLRGEQFF.